Each of the 10 T cell receptor beta chains below was sequenced from the same sample in a study of shared clonotypes between healthy human individuals. The naive CD8 population came from CD45RO-negative cells selected for CCR7, without terminally differentiated effector memory CD45RA+ cells. This table comes from immunoSEQ multiplex PCR, and its TCRdb copy is limited to in-frame clones, with some not included. This table holds about 2.1 million clones, 85% to 95% found once. The specimen was naive CD8+ T cells from PBMCs. All receptors come from a man aged 18 to 29 in good health. Some clones in this sample may be carry-over from other donors' samples.

Worth noting for this clone: The sample contains more than one DNA sequence encoding this CDR3. The chain is built from TRBV11-3 and TRBJ2-7; D is tentatively TRBD1 or TRBD2 (6 bases each). Germline V gives CDR1 SGHNT, CDR2 YENEEA. The CDR3 extends over 14 amino acids. The germline V and J ends were trimmed by 5 bases and 0 bases, with 11 bases remaining between them. This CDR3 is CASSPRGDSYEQYF. The CDR3 nucleotides read TGTGCCAGCAGCCCAAGGGGGGACTCCTACGAGCAGTACTTC.

The V and J genes are TRBV15 and TRBJ2-5; either TRBD1 or TRBD2 may supply D (5 bases each). CDR1 and CDR2 from the germline V gene are LNHNV and YYDKDF (reference sequence). V was trimmed by 6 bases and J by 0 bases, leaving 14 bases between them. The CDR3 extends over 15 amino acids. In DNA, the CDR3 is TGTGCCACCAGGGGGGAGAGACAGAACCAAGAGACCCAGTACTTC. Its protein is CATRGERQNQETQYF.

The count of this clone is one. The rearrangement links TRBV7-9 to TRBJ1-2; D not certain. This CDR3 has 12 residues. Trimming removed 8 bases from V and 8 bases from J, with 15 bases in between. Germline V gene sequence: CDR1 SEHNR, CDR2 FQNEAQ (reference sequence). The CDR3 coding sequence is TGTGCCAGCGATCTAGGAGGGCGGGGCTACACCTTC. This codes for CASDLGGRGYTF.

This clone was seen a handful of times. In DNA form, the CDR3 reads TGTGCCAGCAGCTTAGGACAGATCGCGAACACTGAAGCTTTCTTT. Encoded protein: CASSLGQIANTEAFF. V usage is TRBV7-9 and J usage is TRBJ1-1, with D perhaps matching TRBD1 (5 bases). CDR3 length equals 15 residues. Trimming stripped 1 base from V and 1 base from J, with 10 bases between. Germline CDR1 SEHNR, CDR2 FQNEAQ (reference sequence).

The chain carries TRBV6-6 and TRBJ1-1, with 10 nucleotides matching TRBD1. V lost 5 bases to trimming and J lost 3 bases; unmatched junction nucleotides: 6. The CDR3 totals 15 residues. Germline V gene sequence: CDR1 MNHNY, CDR2 SVGAGI (reference sequence). The CDR3 sequence is CASSTTGGTYTEAFF. CDR3 bases: TGTGCCAGCAGTACGACAGGGGGCACGTACACTGAAGCTTTCTTT.

This clone was seen a single time. The chain combines TRBV11-2 with TRBJ2-1, with TRBD2 matching over 13 bases. In germline, CDR1 is SGHAT, CDR2 FQNNGV. The junction had 5 bases not matched to a gene; V was cut back by 5 bases and J by 1 base. The CDR3 length is 17 residues. The DNA for the CDR3 is TGTGCCAGCAGCAAACTAGCGGGAGGGAGGTCCTACAATGAGCAGTTCTTC. Protein: CASSKLAGGRSYNEQFF.

A remark on this clone: This may stem from a read error, because a much larger clone lies one nucleotide away. Other DNA sequences in this sample translate to the same CDR3. V and J are TRBV27 and TRBJ2-7; possibly TRBD1 for D (5 bases). The CDR3 consists of 13 residues. Germline lookup yields CDR1 MNHEY and CDR2 SMNVEV (reference sequence). Deletions cut 3 bases from V and 2 bases from J, with 8 bases between. DNA of the CDR3: TGTGCCAGCAGTTTTGGACAAACCTACGAGCAGTACTTC. Translating it yields CASSFGQTYEQYF.

This sequence joins TRBV7-3 and TRBJ2-1, with TRBD2 identical over 10 bases. Germline values: CDR1 SGHTA, CDR2 FQGTGA. There are 15 residues in the CDR3. V lost 5 bases to trimming and J lost 8 bases; unmatched junction nucleotides: 9. CDR3 nucleotides: TGTGCCAGCAGCCCGCTAGCGGGAGATCTGGATGAGCAGTTCTTC. Translated, it gives CASSPLAGDLDEQFF.

The chain uses TRBV28 and TRBJ1-1, with TRBD1 identical over 7 bases. Per the germline V gene, CDR1 is MDHEN and CDR2 is SYDVKM. V dropped 5 bases and J dropped 5; count of bases not matched to a gene: 11. The CDR3 loop spans 15 amino acids. CDR3 coding DNA: TGTGCCAGCAGTCACCCCGACAGGGTCGGAACTGAAGCTTTCTTT. Its translation: CASSHPDRVGTEAFF.

This rearrangement joins TRBV4-1 to TRBJ1-5, with 9 bases matching TRBD1. The CDR3 is 16 residues long. The V gene end was trimmed by 2 bases and the J gene end by 4 bases; junction bases not matched to a gene: 6. Per germline, CDR1 MGHRA and CDR2 YSYEKL. CDR3 protein: CASSQLQGAGNQPQHF. The DNA for the CDR3 is TGCGCCAGCAGCCAACTACAGGGGGCAGGTAATCAGCCCCAGCATTTT.